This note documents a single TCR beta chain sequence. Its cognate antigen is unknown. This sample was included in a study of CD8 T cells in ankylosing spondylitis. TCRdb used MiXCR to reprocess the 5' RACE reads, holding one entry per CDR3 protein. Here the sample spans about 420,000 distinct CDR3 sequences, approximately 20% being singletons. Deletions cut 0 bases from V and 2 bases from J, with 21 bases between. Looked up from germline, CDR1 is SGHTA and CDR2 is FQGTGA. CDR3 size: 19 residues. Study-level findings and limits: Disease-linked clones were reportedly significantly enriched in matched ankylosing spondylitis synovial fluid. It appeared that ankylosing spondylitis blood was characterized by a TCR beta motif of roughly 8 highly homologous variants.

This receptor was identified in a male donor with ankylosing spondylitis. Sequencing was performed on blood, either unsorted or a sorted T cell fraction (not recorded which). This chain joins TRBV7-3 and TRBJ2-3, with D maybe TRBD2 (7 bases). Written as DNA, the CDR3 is TGTGCCAGCAGCTTAACCGGCGGGGGACACGGGGCGGTCACAGATACGCAGTATTTT. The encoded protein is CASSLTGGGHGAVTDTQYF.